This T cell receptor beta chain was sequenced during a study of blood T cell repertoires in COVID-19. The method was immunoSEQ multiplex PCR; TCRdb's version includes in-frame clones alone and lacks a portion of them. The sample has about 300,000 clones; 70% to 90% are singletons. CDR3 length: 14 amino acids. Germline CDR1 SGHAT, CDR2 FQDESV (reference sequence). V gave up 5 bases and J gave up 14 bases, with 19 bases separating them. Material for sequencing was PBMCs or T cells enriched from blood (not recorded which). This receptor was obtained from a woman between 25 and 40 years old who had recovered from COVID-19. The chain combines TRBV11-1 with TRBJ1-6; D is undetermined. CDR3 coding DNA: TGTGCCAGCAGCCCGGACGGGAAGCTTCAATCCCTCCACTTT. This encodes CASSPDGKLQSLHF.